This TCR beta chain derives from a study of radiotherapy plus CTLA-4 blockade in lung cancer. Sequencing used immunoSEQ multiplex PCR; TCRdb keeps in-frame clones, though not all of them. The sample lists 55,000 to 65,000 clones, 75% to 85% seen once, with 4% in the top ten. This sequence was found in a human donor with non-small cell lung cancer who had a partial response to radiotherapy plus ipilimumab. This specimen was peripheral blood, taken from a patient treated with radiotherapy plus ipilimumab.

The CDR3 sequence: CASSVGQGLRTEAFF. The CDR3, as DNA: TGTGCCAGCAGCGTGGGACAGGGACTGAGGACTGAAGCTTTCTTT. V and J are TRBV5-4 and TRBJ1-1; 9 positions match TRBD1. Germline loops: CDR1 SGHNT, CDR2 YYREEE (reference sequence). The trim removed 4 bases at V and 5 bases at J, leaving 9 bases unmatched. The CDR3 consists of 15 residues.